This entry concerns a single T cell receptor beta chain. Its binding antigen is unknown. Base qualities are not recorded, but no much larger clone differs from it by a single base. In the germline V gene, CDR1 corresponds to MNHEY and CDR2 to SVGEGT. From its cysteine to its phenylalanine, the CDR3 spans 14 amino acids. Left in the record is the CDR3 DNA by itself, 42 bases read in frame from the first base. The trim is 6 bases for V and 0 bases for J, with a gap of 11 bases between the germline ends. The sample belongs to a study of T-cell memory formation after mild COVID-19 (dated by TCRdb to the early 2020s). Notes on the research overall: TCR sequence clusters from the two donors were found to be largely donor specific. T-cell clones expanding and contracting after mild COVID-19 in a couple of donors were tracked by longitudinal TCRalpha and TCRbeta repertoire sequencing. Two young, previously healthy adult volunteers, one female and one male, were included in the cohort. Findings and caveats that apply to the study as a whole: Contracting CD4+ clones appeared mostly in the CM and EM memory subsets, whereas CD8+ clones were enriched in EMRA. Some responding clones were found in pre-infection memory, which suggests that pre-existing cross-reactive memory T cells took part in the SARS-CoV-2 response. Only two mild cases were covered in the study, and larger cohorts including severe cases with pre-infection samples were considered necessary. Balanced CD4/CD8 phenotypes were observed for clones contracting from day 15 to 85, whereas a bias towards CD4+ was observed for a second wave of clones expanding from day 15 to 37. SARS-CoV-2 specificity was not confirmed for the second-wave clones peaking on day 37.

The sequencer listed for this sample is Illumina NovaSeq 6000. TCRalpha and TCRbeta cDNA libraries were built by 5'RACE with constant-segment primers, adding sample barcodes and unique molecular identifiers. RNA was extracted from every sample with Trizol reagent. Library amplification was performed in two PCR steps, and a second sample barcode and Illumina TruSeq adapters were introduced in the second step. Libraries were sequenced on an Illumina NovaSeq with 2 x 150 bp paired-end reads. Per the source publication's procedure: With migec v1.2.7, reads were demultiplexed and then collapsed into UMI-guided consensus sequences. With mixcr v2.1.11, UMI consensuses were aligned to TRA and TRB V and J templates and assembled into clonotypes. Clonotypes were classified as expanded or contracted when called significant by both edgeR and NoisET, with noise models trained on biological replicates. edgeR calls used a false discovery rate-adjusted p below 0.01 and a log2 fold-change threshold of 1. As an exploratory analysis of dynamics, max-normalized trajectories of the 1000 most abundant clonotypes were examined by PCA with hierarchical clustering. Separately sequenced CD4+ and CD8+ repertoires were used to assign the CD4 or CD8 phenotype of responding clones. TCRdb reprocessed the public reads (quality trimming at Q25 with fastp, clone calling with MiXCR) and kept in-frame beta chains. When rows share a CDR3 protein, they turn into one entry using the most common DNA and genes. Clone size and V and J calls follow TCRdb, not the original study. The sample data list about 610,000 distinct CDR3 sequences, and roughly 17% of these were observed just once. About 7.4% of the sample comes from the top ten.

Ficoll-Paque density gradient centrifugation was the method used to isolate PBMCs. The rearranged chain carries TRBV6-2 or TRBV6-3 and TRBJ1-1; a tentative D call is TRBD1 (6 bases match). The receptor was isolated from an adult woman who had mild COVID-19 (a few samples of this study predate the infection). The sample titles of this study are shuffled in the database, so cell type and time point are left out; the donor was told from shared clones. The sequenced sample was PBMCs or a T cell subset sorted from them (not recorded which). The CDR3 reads CASRGGILNTEAFF. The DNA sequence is TGTGCCAGCAGAGGGGGGATCCTGAACACTGAAGCTTTCTTT.